The 14 T cell receptor beta chains presented below share a single source sample, sequenced in a study of human T cells and chemical hapten exposure. Sample time point: patch test 2, 6 weeks after DPC sensitization. Described treatment: therapeutic diphenylcyclopropenone sensitization with weekly scalp DPC. TCRdb passed the RACE reads through MiXCR, listing each CDR3 protein once. Of about 54,000 distinct CDR3 sequences listed, over 9.5% are singletons. This sample comprised whole blood, obtained in connection with sensitization to the hapten diphenylcyclopropenone (DPC). The source of these receptors is a woman between 45 and 65 years old with alopecia areata. Some clones in this sample may be carry-over from other donors' samples.

This sequence joins TRBV29-1 and TRBJ2-5, with D possibly matching TRBD2 (6 bases). V lost 7 bases, J lost 3 bases, and 24 bases lay in between. This CDR3 is built from 16 residues. CDR1 is SQVTM and CDR2 is ANQGSEA in the germline V gene. CDR3 sequence: CSAGWGPGAGEETQYF. CDR3 coding DNA: TGCAGCGCCGGCTGGGGACCCGGAGCGGGCGAAGAGACCCAGTACTTC. The full variable domain, with the rest looked up from reference TRBV29-1 and TRBJ2-5, is SAVISQKPSRDICQRGTSLTIQCQVDSQVTMMFWYRQQPGQSLTLIATANQGSEATYESGFVIDKFPISRPNLTFSTLTVSNMSPEDSSIYLCSAGWGPGAGEETQYFGPGTRLLVL.

This clonotype was found a few times. J is TRBJ2-4 and V is TRBV7-8; 8 bases are a match to TRBD2. The CDR3 length is 17 residues. CDR1 is SGHVS and CDR2 is FQNEAQ in the germline V gene. J gave up 2 bases and V 5 bases, and 11 bases lay outside the gene matches. DNA of the CDR3: TGTGCCAGCAGCCCCATTACGGGACTAGACTCCAAAAACATTCAGTACTTC. Its translation is CASSPITGLDSKNIQYF. Looking up the rest from reference TRBV7-8 and TRBJ2-4 gives the full variable domain: GAGVSQSPRYKVAKRGQDVALRCDPISGHVSLFWYQQALGQGPEFLTYFQNEAQLDKSGLPSDRFFAERPEGSVSTLKIQRTQQEDSAVYLCASSPITGLDSKNIQYFGAGTRLSVL.

V gene TRBV6-2 or TRBV6-3 combines with J gene TRBJ2-1; TRBD1 agrees at 11 bases. The junction had 7 bases not matched to a gene; V was cut back by 11 bases and J by 7 bases. Germline V gene lookup returns CDR1 MNHEY and CDR2 SVGEGT. The CDR3 runs to 13 residues. The DNA for the CDR3 is TGTGCCCTCCGAGGACAGGGGGCTAATGAGCAGTTCTTC. Protein product: CALRGQGANEQFF.

The chain carries TRBV20-1 and TRBJ2-3, with 7 bases that match TRBD2. The CDR3 covers 12 residues. The junction had 6 bases not matched to a gene; V was cut back by 5 bases and J by 7 bases. CDR1 is DFQATT, CDR2 SNEGSKA, per germline (reference sequence). CDR3 region: CSAGGVVYTQYF. DNA of the CDR3: TGCAGTGCTGGGGGGGTTGTGTATACGCAGTATTTT.

This clonotype showed up just a few times. The chain recombines TRBV20-1 with TRBJ1-5; D remains unclear. The CDR3 has 13 amino acids. Per the germline V gene, CDR1 is DFQATT and CDR2 is SNEGSKA (reference sequence). With 8 bases removed from V and 0 bases from J, the gap between germline ends came to 11 bases. The CDR3 region is CSPWQNSNQPQHF. CDR3 bases: TGCAGTCCCTGGCAGAATAGCAATCAGCCCCAGCATTTT.

This clonotype was observed a few times. The rearrangement uses TRBV28 and TRBJ1-2, with 11 bases aligning to TRBD1. The CDR3 contains 17 residues. Germline CDR1 MDHEN, CDR2 SYDVKM. V gave up 5 bases and J gave up 4 bases; unmatched junction bases: 12. The CDR3 spells CASSPRNGDRGSYGYTF. The CDR3 coding sequence is TGTGCCAGCAGTCCCCGAAATGGGGACAGGGGGTCCTATGGCTACACCTTC.

This clonotype occurred many times. The chain combines TRBV6-5 with TRBJ1-1, with a weak D call TRBD1 (5 bases). The V end was cut by 3 bases, the J end by 5 bases, with 10 bases between. The CDR3 loop spans 13 amino acids. Germline assignment: CDR1 MNHEY and CDR2 SVGAGI. The CDR3 DNA reads as TGTGCCAGCAGTTATAATGGGGGAACTGAAGCTTTCTTT. This sequence encodes CASSYNGGTEAFF.

This clonotype was detected a few times. The genes are TRBV13 and TRBJ2-7; D may correspond to TRBD1 or TRBD2 (6 bases each). Trimming stripped 2 bases from V and 2 bases from J, with 13 bases between. Germline assignment: CDR1 PRHDT and CDR2 FYEKMQ (reference sequence). CDR3 size: 15 residues. The CDR3 loop is CASSLTRGLPYEQYF. CDR3 bases: TGTGCCAGCAGCTTAACTCGGGGGCTCCCCTACGAGCAGTACTTC.

Many counts were recorded for this clonotype. The gene calls are TRBV12-3 or TRBV12-4 and TRBJ1-2; D is ambiguous. Trimming left V 3 bases short and J 1 base short, with 3 bases between. This CDR3 is 12 amino acids long. The CDR3 loop is CASSFSNYGYTF. CDR3 bases: TGTGCCAGCAGTTTCAGTAACTATGGCTACACCTTC.

This clonotype was seen at least ten times. CDR3 protein: CASSQFGTASEQYF. The CDR3 coding sequence is TGTGCCAGCAGCCAATTCGGGACAGCCTCCGAGCAGTACTTC. This chain uses TRBV6-2 or TRBV6-3 with TRBJ2-7; 7 nucleotides align to TRBD1. The V segment lost 6 bases and the J segment 6 bases; nucleotides outside the gene matches: 11. The V gene's germline CDR1 is MNHEY and CDR2 SVGEGT. The CDR3 runs to 14 residues.

This clonotype was counted ten times or more. The chain uses TRBV3-1 and TRBJ2-6, with TRBD2 as a possible D gene (6 bases). The germline V gene encodes CDR1 LGHDT and CDR2 YNNKEL (reference sequence). The ends were cut back, 4 bases at V and 6 bases at J, with 10 bases in the middle. This CDR3 comprises 14 residues. The CDR3 protein is CASSPWGEANVLTF. CDR3 nucleotides: TGTGCCAGCAGCCCCTGGGGGGAGGCCAACGTCCTGACTTTC.

This chain joins TRBV20-1 and TRBJ1-1; no reliable D call. Per germline, CDR1 DFQATT and CDR2 SNEGSKA (reference sequence). The V end was cut by 2 bases, the J end by 6 bases, with 10 bases between. This CDR3 has 12 amino acids. The CDR3 DNA reads as TGCAGTGCTAGATCCCCACTGCCTGAAGCTTTCTTT. Protein: CSARSPLPEAFF.

The V call is TRBV7-9, the J call TRBJ2-1; D unresolved. V lost 5 bases, J lost 9 bases, and 11 bases lay in between. The germline CDR1 and CDR2 sequences are SEHNR and FQNEAQ (reference sequence). CDR3 length: 12 residues. This CDR3 is CASSLQLGEQFF. As DNA, the CDR3 is TGTGCCAGCAGCCTCCAGCTGGGTGAGCAGTTCTTC.

This clonotype was observed many times. The rearrangement uses TRBV11-2 and TRBJ2-5, with TRBD1 matching 9 bases. Germline V gives CDR1 SGHAT, CDR2 FQNNGV. V trimming: 2 bases; J trimming: 2 bases; junction bases outside the gene matches: 6. The CDR3 runs 16 residues. The CDR3 DNA reads TGTGCCAGCAGCTTATCAGCCGGGACAGGGCAAGAGACCCAGTACTTC. Protein product: CASSLSAGTGQETQYF.